These T cell receptor beta chains were read from a single sample in a study of CD8+ T cells in alopecia areata. TCRdb's table, derived via immunoSEQ multiplex PCR, lists solely in-frame clones and lacks some. The repertoire includes around 120,000 clones, 58% of them detected once, and roughly 30% sits in the top ten. Here the sequenced sample was CD8+ T cells sorted from blood, taken at week 4, from a patient treated with tofacitinib. Source of these receptors: a human donor with alopecia areata. The CDR3 runs from the conserved cysteine through the conserved F or W. Fields, in order: J gene, V gene, CDR3 protein.

J gene: TRBJ2-3; V gene: TRBV29-1; CDR3 protein: CSVELAGDVSGTDTQYF
J gene: TRBJ1-2; V gene: TRBV7-9; CDR3 protein: CASSLAPADYGYTF
J gene: TRBJ2-7; V gene: TRBV7-8; CDR3 protein: CASSLEAFTYEQYF
J gene: TRBJ2-1; V gene: TRBV4-3; CDR3 protein: CASSQERGLGNEQFF
J gene: TRBJ1-1; V gene: TRBV19; CDR3 protein: CASSPLAEITEAFF
J gene: TRBJ2-5; V gene: TRBV2; CDR3 protein: CASRSQETQYF
J gene: TRBJ2-7; V gene: TRBV6-6; CDR3 protein: CASSYSPIVSSYEQYF
J gene: TRBJ2-7; V gene: TRBV7-8; CDR3 protein: CASSLWGQREEQYF
J gene: TRBJ2-3; V gene: TRBV30; CDR3 protein: CAWSVGIGESSTDTQYF
J gene: TRBJ2-1; V gene: TRBV6-5; CDR3 protein: CASRHNYNEQFF
J gene: TRBJ2-3; V gene: TRBV12-5; CDR3 protein: CASGGDWDDTQYF
J gene: TRBJ1-2; V gene: TRBV27; CDR3 protein: CASSLSGTGVPYGYTF
J gene: TRBJ2-3; V gene: TRBV2; CDR3 protein: CASSDLLDTQYF
J gene: TRBJ1-4; V gene: TRBV14; CDR3 protein: CASSQEASSNEKLFF
J gene: TRBJ1-5; V gene: TRBV30; CDR3 protein: CAWSEQYNQPQHF
J gene: TRBJ2-1; V gene: TRBV29-1; CDR3 protein: CSVDRVYNEQFF
J gene: TRBJ1-1; V gene: TRBV30; CDR3 protein: CAWSVLGATEAFF
J gene: TRBJ1-1; V gene: TRBV6-5; CDR3 protein: CASKTTMNTEAFF
J gene: TRBJ2-1; V gene: TRBV5-6; CDR3 protein: CASSALNNEQFF
J gene: TRBJ1-6; V gene: TRBV29-1; CDR3 protein: CSVVEGGENSPLHF
J gene: TRBJ2-7; V gene: TRBV2; CDR3 protein: CASSSGLAVEYF
J gene: TRBJ2-2; V gene: TRBV4-2; CDR3 protein: CASTPRNTGELFF
J gene: TRBJ1-2; V gene: TRBV7-9; CDR3 protein: CASQETNYGYTF
J gene: TRBJ2-7; V gene: TRBV5-1; CDR3 protein: CASSTPGGTGFYEQYF
J gene: TRBJ2-5; V gene: TRBV29-1; CDR3 protein: CSVEFRDRGETQYF
J gene: TRBJ2-7; V gene: TRBV30; CDR3 protein: CAWMGTSVHEQYF